The 14 T cell receptor beta chains in this list originate from one sample, sequenced in a study of T-cell memory formation after mild COVID-19. TCRdb ran MiXCR on the 5' RACE reads and lists one entry per CDR3 protein. The repertoire holds around 440,000 distinct CDR3 sequences, with over 15% as singletons. What was sequenced was PBMCs or a T cell subset sorted from them (not recorded which). The receptors stem from an adult woman who had mild COVID-19 (a few samples of this study predate the infection). Cell type and time point are not known.

The V call is TRBV27, the J call TRBJ2-7, with D possibly being TRBD1 or TRBD2 (5 bases each). The CDR3 covers 14 residues. Trimming cost V 8 bases and J 3 bases, with 17 bases left between them. Germline CDR1 is MNHEY and CDR2 is SMNVEV (reference sequence). This CDR3 reads CASPIPGGSYEQYF. CDR3 coding DNA: TGTGCCAGCCCGATCCCTGGGGGAAGCTACGAGCAGTACTTC.

CDR3 DNA: TGTGCCAGCAGCGTAGATCCAGGGTGGACTGAAGCTTTCTTT. Its translation is CASSVDPGWTEAFF. This chain joins TRBV9 and TRBJ1-1; TRBD1 is a possible D gene (5 bases). In germline, CDR1 is SGDLS, CDR2 YYNGEE. The CDR3 runs to 14 residues. Trimming pared 0 bases from V and 5 bases from J, leaving 11 bases between.

In this sample, this clonotype turned up a few times. The CDR3 reads CASSREGGTEAFF. For the CDR3, the DNA is TGTGCCAGTAGCCGGGAAGGAGGGACTGAAGCTTTCTTT. The J gene is TRBJ1-1, the V gene TRBV19; D gene uncertain. This CDR3 comprises 13 residues. CDR1 is LNHDA, CDR2 SQIVND, per germline (reference sequence). V was pared by 6 bases and J by 5 bases, with 13 bases between.

This clonotype was picked up a small number of times. The rearrangement links TRBV12-3 or TRBV12-4 to TRBJ2-1, with unresolved D. Between the trimmed V and J ends, which lost 6 bases and 8 bases, there was a span of 17 bases. CDR3 size: 14 residues. CDR3: CASSPIGYLDEQFF. CDR3 DNA: TGTGCCAGCAGCCCCATTGGCTACCTGGATGAGCAGTTCTTC.

The table lists this clonotype with a few counts. The V and J genes are TRBV20-1 and TRBJ1-1, with D possibly matching TRBD1 (6 bases). This CDR3 contains 12 residues. Germline V gives CDR1 DFQATT, CDR2 SNEGSKA (reference sequence). V was cut by 3 bases and J by 8 bases, with 13 bases left in between. CDR3 residues: CSASAGAGEAFF. CDR3 nucleotides: TGCAGTGCTAGTGCGGGGGCAGGCGAAGCTTTCTTT.

The chain joins TRBV20-1 to TRBJ1-6; D possibly corresponds to TRBD1 (5 bases). Looked up from germline, CDR1 is DFQATT and CDR2 is SNEGSKA (reference sequence). The CDR3 is 16 residues long. The germline V and J ends were trimmed by 0 bases and 7 bases, with 16 bases remaining between them. The CDR3 here is CSAREGRRGPNSPLHF. The CDR3 nucleotides read TGCAGTGCTAGAGAAGGCCGACGGGGACCCAATTCACCCCTCCACTTT.

This chain links TRBV12-3 or TRBV12-4 with TRBJ1-3; TRBD1 might be the D (5 bases). The CDR3 is made up of 15 amino acids. Trimming took 5 bases from V and 0 from J, leaving 11 bases between them. CDR3 sequence (DNA): TGTGCCAGCAGTCCCGGAGGGGTCTCTGGAAACACCATATATTTT. Its protein is CASSPGGVSGNTIYF.

In its sample, this clonotype was seen a few times. The genes are TRBV12-3 or TRBV12-4 and TRBJ1-3; a possible D gene is TRBD1 (5 bases). Trimming left V 6 bases short and J 5 bases short, with 11 bases between. The CDR3 has 13 amino acids. Here the CDR3 reads CASRGGVRNTIYF. The DNA of the CDR3 is TGTGCCAGCAGAGGAGGGGTTAGAAACACCATATATTTT.

This clonotype has only a few counts. The chain employs TRBV30 and TRBJ1-4; possibly TRBD1 for D (5 bases). The V end lost 4 bases, the J end lost 8 bases, and 23 bases lay between the germline ends. Germline CDR1 is GTSNPN and CDR2 is SVGIG (reference sequence). This CDR3 spans 16 amino acids. The CDR3 DNA sequence: TGTGCCTGGACCCAAATCGCGACAGAAGTGCCCGAAAAACTGTTTTTT. Amino acid sequence: CAWTQIATEVPEKLFF.

This clonotype was observed a few times. The genes are TRBV7-9 and TRBJ1-1; unclear D gene. V lost 6 bases and J lost 5, with 1 base in between. This CDR3 is built from 9 residues. Germline CDR1 reads SEHNR; CDR2 reads FQNEAQ (reference sequence). The DNA for the CDR3 is TGTGCCAGCAGTACTGAAGCTTTCTTT. Translating it yields CASSTEAFF.

The V call is TRBV3-1, the J call TRBJ2-2; D gene ambiguous. With 4 bases removed from V and 7 bases from J, the gap between germline ends came to 10 bases. The germline gives CDR1 LGHDT, CDR2 YNNKEL (reference sequence). The CDR3 covers 13 residues. CDR3 coding DNA: TGTGCCAGCAGCCCAGTCTTGAACGGGGAGCTGTTTTTT. This gives the protein CASSPVLNGELFF.

The chain recombines TRBV5-6 with TRBJ2-7, with D possibly being TRBD2 (5 bases). The CDR3 consists of 15 residues. V gave up 4 bases and J gave up 2 bases, with 16 bases separating them. CDR1 and CDR2 from the germline V gene are SGHDT and YYEEEE. For the CDR3, the DNA is TGTGCCAGCAGCCTGGGCCCTTCTAGCCCCTACGAGCAGTACTTC. Translation gives CASSLGPSSPYEQYF.

The chain recombines TRBV5-1 with TRBJ2-5; 8 bases match TRBD1. In germline, CDR1 is SGHRS, CDR2 YFSETQ. V shed 4 bases, J shed 3 bases, and the junction held 8 bases outside the gene matches. CDR3 length equals 15 residues. The CDR3 loop reads CASSTRPGQEETQYF. CDR3 coding DNA: TGCGCCAGCAGCACCAGACCGGGACAGGAAGAGACCCAGTACTTC.

This clonotype was counted between two and nine times. The genes are TRBV11-2 and TRBJ2-1; 12 bases align to TRBD2. V lost 7 bases to trimming and J lost 15 bases; unmatched junction nucleotides: 10. Germline V gives CDR1 SGHAT, CDR2 FQNNGV. This CDR3 has 13 residues. In nucleotides, the CDR3 is TGTGCCAGCAAAGGGCTAGCGGGGGGGCAGGGGTTCTTC. Its translation: CASKGLAGGQGFF.